This TCR beta chain was retrieved from a study of cytomegalovirus exposure and HLA in healthy donors. Background on the study: Of the donors genotyped, several hundred in all, about 76% fell in the Caucasian-associated ancestry cluster. Whole-study results and caveats: It has been reported that TCR beta sequences accurately predicted the HLA-A and HLA-B alleles of most subjects. Cytomegalovirus-associated TCR beta chains were listed, numbering roughly 150. Earlier analysis looked at TCR beta V segments, and most were productive about 90% or about 30% of the time.

A word on this clone: What it binds is not known.

Germline CDR1 is SGHNT and CDR2 is YYREEE (reference sequence). Trimming stripped 4 bases from V and 8 bases from J, with 22 bases between. CDR3 length equals 16 residues. The PCR ran on 60 Vbeta and 13 Jbeta primers. Generated by immunoSEQ multiplex PCR, the TCRdb table keeps only in-frame clones and is missing some. The sample yields about 98,000 clones, about 80% seen once. Input material: PBMCs. The rearrangement uses TRBV5-4 and TRBJ1-3; D might be TRBD1 (6 bases). This sequence was found in a man aged 18 to 29 in good health and CMV-seropositive. CDR3 residues: CASSPTVQGIADTIYF. The CDR3 DNA is TGTGCCAGCAGCCCTACGGTCCAGGGGATCGCGGACACCATATATTTT. Looking up the rest from reference TRBV5-4 and TRBJ1-3 gives the full variable domain: ETGVTQSPTHLIKTRGQQVTLRCSSQSGHNTVSWYQQALGQGPQFIFQYYREEENGRGNFPPRFSGLQFPNYSSELNVNALELDDSALYLCASSPTVQGIADTIYFGEGSWLTVV.